This TCR beta chain comes out of a study of T cell repertoires in cytomegalovirus infection (dated by TCRdb to between 2019 and 2020). About the study as a whole: Donor HLA type was relevant to the analysis, as public TCR beta signatures indicated carriage of CMV infection together with the matching HLA type.

For sequencing, an Illumina HiSeq 1500 was employed. Starting from the raw public reads, TCRdb applied fastp trimming at Q25, assembled clones with MiXCR and retained in-frame beta chains. Merged by CDR3 protein, the rows form single entries marked with the most common genes and DNA. The table for this sample lists 200,000 or so distinct CDR3 sequences; roughly a fifth of them were counted only once. The leading ten clones occupy roughly 2.9% of the sample. Many counts were recorded for this clonotype. What this receptor recognizes is not known. No much larger clonotype is one base removed from it; base qualities were not supplied. The germline V gene provides CDR1 SGHVS and CDR2 FQNEAQ. Here V drops 5 bases and J drops 3 bases, and the junction holds 4 bases not matched to any gene. The CDR3 numbers 15 residues from cysteine through phenylalanine. CDR3 DNA is the only sequence kept; it has 45 bases, read in frame from the first base.

The research as a whole found: In both this cohort and an independent roughly 330-donor cohort, the cumulative frequency of public TCR beta family members distinguished carriers of CMV infection plus the relevant HLA type. In the ex vivo response, HLA-C-restricted CMV-specific TCR beta clonotypes were dominant, and in two of eight donors the single most frequent clonotype came from this HLA-C-restricted group.

The sample was PBMCs. Here the chain combines TRBV7-8 and TRBJ1-4, with 9 junctional bases fitting TRBD1. This clonotype was sampled from a human donor in good health (CMV status not recorded). Some clones in this sample may be carry-over from other donors' samples. DNA sequence: TGTGCCAGCAGCCGAGACAGGGGGTCTAATGAAAAACTGTTTTTT. It encodes CASSRDRGSNEKLFF. Reference TRBV7-8 and TRBJ1-4 proteins supply the regions before and after the CDR3; the full variable domain is: GAGVSQSPRYKVAKRGQDVALRCDPISGHVSLFWYQQALGQGPEFLTYFQNEAQLDKSGLPSDRFFAERPEGSVSTLKIQRTQQEDSAVYLCASSRDRGSNEKLFFGSGTQLSVL.